The next 23 T cell receptor beta chains were all read from a single sample in a study of cytomegalovirus exposure and HLA in healthy donors. PCR amplification relied on 60 Vbeta primers (plus 13 Jbeta primers). The table came from immunoSEQ multiplex PCR; TCRdb's copy has only in-frame clones and leaves some out. Among about 150,000 clones listed, 75% to 85% were seen once. The specimen sequenced was PBMCs. These receptor sequences come from a woman aged 25 to 39 in good health and CMV-seropositive.

V and J are TRBV11-2 and TRBJ2-7, with D possibly TRBD1 on 7 matching bases. V lost 5 bases and J lost 4, with 15 bases in between. The CDR3 spans 14 residues. Germline V gene lookup returns CDR1 SGHAT and CDR2 FQNNGV. The CDR3 DNA reads TGTGCCAGCAGCCACAGGGGTGGAGGGTACGAGCAGTACTTC. It translates to CASSHRGGGYEQYF.

The chain combines TRBV5-1 with TRBJ2-3; 10 bases are shared with TRBD1. V gave up 0 bases and J gave up 4 bases; unmatched junction bases: 8. The CDR3 has 17 amino acids. Germline V gene sequence: CDR1 SGHRS, CDR2 YFSETQ. In DNA form, the CDR3 reads TGCGCCAGCAGCTTGGATAATCCGACAGGGGGCGCAGATACGCAGTATTTT. Its protein product is CASSLDNPTGGADTQYF.

This chain links TRBV7-6 with TRBJ1-4; 8 bases agree with TRBD1. CDR1 is SGHVS and CDR2 is FNYEAQ in the germline V gene. CDR3 length: 17 amino acids. V gave up 5 bases and J gave up 8 bases; unmatched junction bases: 16. CDR3 sequence (DNA): TGTGCCAGCAGCCTCCAATCTCCGGGACAGGTAGGCGAAAAACTGTTTTTT. Amino acid sequence: CASSLQSPGQVGEKLFF.

The chain has TRBV10-2 and TRBJ2-7; 8 nucleotides line up with TRBD2. CDR3 length: 16 amino acids. The V segment lost 7 bases and the J segment 1 base; nucleotides outside the gene matches: 12. The germline CDR1 and CDR2 sequences are WSHSY and SAAADI. CDR3 protein: CASTTRGGSESYEQYF. Here the CDR3 DNA reads TGCGCCAGCACCACCCGGGGGGGAAGTGAATCCTACGAGCAGTACTTC.

The V call is TRBV6-6, the J call TRBJ2-7; D possibly corresponds to TRBD1 (5 bases). The CDR3 loop spans 14 amino acids. Germline V CDR1 and CDR2: MNHNY, SVGAGI (reference sequence). V gave up 1 base and J gave up 4 bases, with 11 bases separating them. CDR3 sequence (DNA): TGTGCCAGCAGTTACTACGGCAGGGCTTACGAGCAGTACTTC. Translating gives CASSYYGRAYEQYF.

V usage is TRBV19 and J usage is TRBJ2-2; 11 nucleotides align to TRBD2. Germline V gene sequence: CDR1 LNHDA, CDR2 SQIVND (reference sequence). With 5 bases clipped from V and 4 bases from J, the junction kept 0 bases outside the gene matches. CDR3 length: 14 amino acids. The CDR3: CASSGLAGTGELFF. Written as DNA, the CDR3 is TGTGCCAGTAGTGGACTAGCGGGCACCGGGGAGCTGTTTTTT.

The chain couples TRBV30 to TRBJ2-1; possible D gene TRBD2, 6 bases. There are 13 residues in the CDR3. Germline V gene data show CDR1 as GTSNPN and CDR2 as SVGIG (reference sequence). V was shortened by 2 bases and J by 6 bases, with 11 bases between the two germline ends. CDR3 sequence reads: CAWSYGSGNEQFF. The CDR3 nucleotides read TGTGCCTGGAGTTACGGGAGTGGCAATGAGCAGTTCTTC.

On this clone: Sequence at one end of the junction differs from germline and may be a read error. The J gene is TRBJ1-1, the V gene TRBV19; 7 nucleotides align to TRBD1. The length of the CDR3 is 15 residues. CDR1 is LNHDA and CDR2 is SQIVND in the germline V gene (reference sequence). CDR3: CASSDPLSGTAEVFF. Here the CDR3 DNA reads TGTGCCAGTAGTGATCCTTTATCCGGGACAGCAGAAGTTTTCTTT.

The rearrangement links TRBV27 to TRBJ2-7, with TRBD1 identical over 9 bases. The V gene's germline CDR1 is MNHEY and CDR2 SMNVEV (reference sequence). There are 14 residues in the CDR3. The V and J ends lost 3 bases and 2 bases, in that order; junction bases with no gene match: 2. The DNA of the CDR3 is TGTGCCAGCAGTTTCGGGACAGGGCCCTACGAGCAGTACTTC. Protein: CASSFGTGPYEQYF.

This chain joins TRBV11-3 and TRBJ1-1; 10 nucleotides match TRBD1. CDR1 and CDR2 (germline): SGHNT, YENEEA. V shed 8 bases, J shed 3 bases, and the junction held 6 bases outside the gene matches. The CDR3 has 14 residues. CDR3 loop: CASSTGQGDTEAFF. The CDR3 DNA follows: TGTGCCAGCTCCACTGGACAGGGGGACACTGAAGCTTTCTTT.

This chain uses TRBV7-8 with TRBJ2-1; 12 bases are shared with TRBD2. The CDR3 consists of 16 residues. V dropped 5 bases and J dropped 5; count of bases not matched to a gene: 7. Germline values: CDR1 SGHVS, CDR2 FQNEAQ. The CDR3 DNA reads as TGTGCCAGCAGCCCGCTCGGACTAGCGGGAAACAATGAGCAGTTCTTC. Translated, it gives CASSPLGLAGNNEQFF. Full variable domain (remainder filled in from reference TRBV7-8 and TRBJ2-1): GAGVSQSPRYKVAKRGQDVALRCDPISGHVSLFWYQQALGQGPEFLTYFQNEAQLDKSGLPSDRFFAERPEGSVSTLKIQRTQQEDSAVYLCASSPLGLAGNNEQFFGPGTRLTVL.

This clone was recorded a few times. The V gene is TRBV2, the J gene TRBJ2-1, with TRBD1 matching 9 bases. V lost 7 bases to trimming and J lost 10 bases; unmatched junction nucleotides: 14. CDR1 SNHLY and CDR2 FYNNEI come from the germline V gene. CDR3 length: 15 residues. CDR3 in DNA: TGTGCCAGCATCTCGGGACAGGGTTTTGGCAGCGAGCAGTTCTTC. The encoded protein is CASISGQGFGSEQFF.

For this clone: At the DNA level, this CDR3 is encoded by other sequences in the same sample as well. The V gene is TRBV28, the J gene TRBJ2-1; D is possibly TRBD2 (6 bases). Per the germline V gene, CDR1 is MDHEN and CDR2 is SYDVKM. The CDR3 extends over 14 amino acids. The V and J ends lost 3 bases and 3 bases respectively, with 9 bases between them. The CDR3, as DNA: TGTGCCAGCAGTTTGGAGGGTGACTACAATGAGCAGTTCTTC. Translated, it gives CASSLEGDYNEQFF.

V usage is TRBV30 and J usage is TRBJ2-5; the match to TRBD2 covers 7 bases. With 2 bases clipped from V and 2 bases from J, the junction kept 5 bases outside the gene matches. Germline assignment: CDR1 GTSNPN and CDR2 SVGIG (reference sequence). This CDR3 comprises 14 residues. This chain's CDR3 is CAWSLLAEQETQYF. In DNA, the CDR3 is TGTGCCTGGAGTCTGCTAGCGGAGCAAGAGACCCAGTACTTC.

The CDR3 loop reads CASSMRQNTGELFF. DNA for the CDR3: TGTGCCAGTAGTATGCGTCAGAACACCGGGGAGCTGTTTTTT. This rearrangement joins TRBV19 to TRBJ2-2; D call uncertain. V was trimmed by 3 bases and J by 1 base, leaving 6 bases between them. This CDR3 region has 14 residues. Germline CDR1 and CDR2: LNHDA and SQIVND (reference sequence).

The sample holds a few counts of this clone. The V and J genes are TRBV7-8 and TRBJ2-2; 10 nucleotides align to TRBD1. Trimming took 5 bases from V and 6 from J; bases not matched to a gene: 6. Germline CDR1 SGHVS, CDR2 FQNEAQ. The CDR3 has 15 amino acids. The CDR3 bases are TGTGCCAGCAGCCCGAGGACAGGGGGGTCCGGGGAGCTGTTTTTT. Translating it yields CASSPRTGGSGELFF.

This sequence joins TRBV29-1 and TRBJ2-1; perhaps TRBD2 as D (5 bases). Germline CDR1 and CDR2: SQVTM and ANQGSEA. Trimming removed 6 bases from V and 0 bases from J, with 15 bases in between. The CDR3 contains 15 residues. CDR3 protein: CSVRSLGSSYNEQFF. CDR3 DNA: TGCAGCGTCCGAAGCTTGGGGAGCTCCTACAATGAGCAGTTCTTC.

This chain links TRBV27 with TRBJ2-7; 11 bases agree with TRBD2. Germline assignment: CDR1 MNHEY and CDR2 SMNVEV (reference sequence). The V gene end was trimmed by 0 bases and the J gene end by 3 bases; junction bases not matched to a gene: 4. CDR3 length: 16 amino acids. CDR3 sequence reads: CASSLSLAGGSYEQYF. DNA of the CDR3: TGTGCCAGCAGTTTATCCCTAGCGGGAGGTAGCTACGAGCAGTACTTC.

V is TRBV30 and J is TRBJ1-5; D is unclear. Between the trimmed V and J ends, which lost 2 bases and 2 bases, there was a span of 10 bases. The V gene's germline CDR1 is GTSNPN and CDR2 SVGIG (reference sequence). The CDR3 has 14 amino acids. CDR3 nucleotide sequence: TGTGCCTGGAGTATGAACAGCCGCAATCAGCCCCAGCATTTT. Translated: CAWSMNSRNQPQHF.

This clone has a single count. The rearrangement joins TRBV11-3 to TRBJ2-7, with 8 nucleotides matching TRBD2. The CDR3 runs to 15 residues. Germline trimming cut 3 bases from V and 6 bases from J; bases unmatched to any gene: 10. The germline gives CDR1 SGHNT, CDR2 YENEEA. The CDR3 spells CASSFSRGGRVEQYF. The CDR3 DNA reads TGTGCCAGCAGCTTTTCTCGCGGGGGGAGGGTCGAGCAGTACTTC.

The V call is TRBV9, the J call TRBJ2-3; D gene ambiguous. This CDR3 comprises 17 residues. Deletions cut 2 bases from V and 0 bases from J, with 16 bases between. CDR1 and CDR2 (germline): SGDLS, YYNGEE. CDR3 in amino acids: CASSVYSFHTSTDTQYF. For the CDR3, the DNA is TGTGCCAGCAGCGTGTATAGCTTCCATACTAGCACAGATACGCAGTATTTT.

The chain has TRBV9 and TRBJ2-3; TRBD2 aligns across 9 bases. CDR1 is SGDLS and CDR2 is YYNGEE in the germline V gene. The CDR3 runs 16 residues. Trimming took 4 bases from V and 11 from J; bases not matched to a gene: 17. The CDR3 DNA sequence: TGTGCCAGCAGCCCCCGACTAGCGGTCCCCGAGCAGGGGCAGTATTTT. As protein: CASSPRLAVPEQGQYF.

This clone was seen only a few times. The chain couples TRBV10-1 to TRBJ2-7; 8 positions match TRBD1. The CDR3 runs to 13 residues. The germline V gene encodes CDR1 WNHNN and CDR2 SYGVQD (reference sequence). After removal of 5 bases from V and 3 bases from J, the junction contained 3 bases not matched to a gene. The CDR3 bases are TGCGCCAGCAGTCCAGGGGGCCACTACGAGCAGTACTTC. It translates to CASSPGGHYEQYF.